This T cell receptor (beta chain) was captured by sequencing in a study of T cells in Graves' hyperthyroidism and ophthalmopathy. Overall study results and limits: Onset of ophthalmopathy came a median 6.5 months after the model predicted it.

Authors of the study amplified TCR beta CDR3 regions from RNA transcripts. HTBI primers were employed in a first-round RT-PCR of the TCR CDR3. TCRdb analysed the multiplex PCR reads with MiXCR anew, one entry per CDR3 protein. The repertoire holds about 710,000 distinct CDR3 sequences, approximately 16% seen once, with around 8.1% in the top ten. This clonotype was seen repeatedly, ten times or more. Its antigen is as yet unknown. The CDR3 is made up of 18 amino acids. V lost 4 bases to trimming and J lost 6 bases; unmatched junction nucleotides: 18. CDR1 is MDHEN, CDR2 SYDVKM, per germline. Patients aged 18 to 65 had newly diagnosed hyperthyroidism lasting under 2 months. Orbital computed tomography, thyroid ultrasound, serum thyroxine and TRAb, and clinical symptoms together informed the diagnoses. Source material for PBMCs was over 7.5 ml fresh peripheral blood.

The receptor was derived from a man between 18 and 29 years old with Graves' hyperthyroidism. The specimen sequenced was blood. The chain uses TRBV28 and TRBJ1-5, with 7 bases matching TRBD1. In DNA, the CDR3 is TGTGCCAGCAGTTCCTTCACCGGGACAGTTACTTTTACTCAGCCCCAGCATTTT. Encoded protein: CASSSFTGTVTFTQPQHF. Complete variable domain (other parts from reference TRBV28 and TRBJ1-5): DVKVTQSSRYLVKRTGEKVFLECVQDMDHENMFWYRQDPGLGLRLIYFSYDVKMKEKGDIPEGYSVSREKKERFSLILESASTNQTSMYLCASSSFTGTVTFTQPQHFGDGTRLSIL.